The following is a TCR beta chain sequence with its context. What it recognizes is unknown. Treatment defined: around 19 received Ad26.COV2.S at low or high dose, single or two shots; about 5 received placebo; per-sample allocation not given. It was on day 63 after the first vaccine or placebo injection that samples were taken. This sample stems from a study of Ad26.COV2.S vaccination and SARS-CoV-2 variants. Across the study: Administration of Ad26.COV2.S was intramuscular, either once or twice 56 days apart.

Study conclusions and caveats: Vaccinees and placebo recipients showed similar non-spike TCR breadth. Quantification of TCR breadth and depth may have yielded underestimates of total T cell responses.

Clones were read by immunoSEQ multiplex PCR, and TCRdb kept only the in-frame ones, dropping some. The repertoire holds approximately 300,000 clones, with 85% to 90% as singletons. The sample consisted of peripheral blood, taken in a trial of Ad26.COV2.S vaccine versus placebo. The origin of this receptor is a person aged 18-65 years who received the Ad26.COV2.S COVID-19 vaccine or a placebo.

Here the CDR3 DNA reads TGTGCCAGCAGTCTACGGACAGGGCGCACAGATACGCAGTATTTT. Amino acids: CASSLRTGRTDTQYF. V and J are TRBV27 and TRBJ2-3, with 8 bases aligning to TRBD1. The CDR3 spans 15 residues. J gave up 1 base and V 5 bases, and 5 bases lay outside the gene matches. Germline V lookup: CDR1 MNHEY, CDR2 SMNVEV (reference sequence).